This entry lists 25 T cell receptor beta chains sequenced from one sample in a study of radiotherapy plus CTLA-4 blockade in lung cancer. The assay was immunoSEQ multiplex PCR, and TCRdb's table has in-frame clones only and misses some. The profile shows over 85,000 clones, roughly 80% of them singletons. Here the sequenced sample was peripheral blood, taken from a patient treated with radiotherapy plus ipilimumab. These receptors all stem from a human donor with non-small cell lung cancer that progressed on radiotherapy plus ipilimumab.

CDR3 in amino acids: CASSLVGYTEAFF. The CDR3 DNA reads TGTGCCAGCAGCTTAGTTGGTTACACTGAAGCTTTCTTT. The chain carries TRBV7-2 and TRBJ1-1; the D is unclear. V shed 1 base and J shed 3 bases, with 6 bases lying between them. The germline gives CDR1 SGHTA, CDR2 FQGNSA. The CDR3 consists of 13 residues.

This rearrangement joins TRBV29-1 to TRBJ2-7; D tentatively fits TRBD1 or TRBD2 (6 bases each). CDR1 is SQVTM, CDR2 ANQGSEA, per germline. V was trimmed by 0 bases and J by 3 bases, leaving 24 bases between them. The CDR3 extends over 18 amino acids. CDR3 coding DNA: TGCAGCGTTGAAGACCGTTCCCGGGGGCAGGCCGGCAACTACGAGCAGTACTTC. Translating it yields CSVEDRSRGQAGNYEQYF.

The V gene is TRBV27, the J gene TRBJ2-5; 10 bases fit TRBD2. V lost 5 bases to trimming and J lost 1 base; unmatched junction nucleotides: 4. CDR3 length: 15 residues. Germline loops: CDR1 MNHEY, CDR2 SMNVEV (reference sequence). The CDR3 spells CASSPGTSVQETQYF. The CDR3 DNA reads TGTGCCAGCAGTCCCGGGACTAGCGTCCAAGAGACCCAGTACTTC.

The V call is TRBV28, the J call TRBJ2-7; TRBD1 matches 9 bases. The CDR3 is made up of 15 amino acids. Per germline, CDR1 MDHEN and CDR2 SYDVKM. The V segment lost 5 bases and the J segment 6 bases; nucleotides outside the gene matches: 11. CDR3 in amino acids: CASSPSGTGKCEQYV. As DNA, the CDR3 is TGTGCCAGCAGTCCGTCCGGGACAGGGAAGTGCGAGCAGTACGTC.

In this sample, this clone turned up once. CDR3 in DNA: TGTGCCAGCAGTCCCGGTCGGGACAGGGGTTTGAAGACCCAGTACTTC. As protein: CASSPGRDRGLKTQYF. The gene calls are TRBV27 and TRBJ2-5, with TRBD1 matching over 10 bases. The CDR3 covers 16 residues. V shed 5 bases, J shed 6 bases, and the junction held 12 bases outside the gene matches. The germline gives CDR1 MNHEY, CDR2 SMNVEV (reference sequence).

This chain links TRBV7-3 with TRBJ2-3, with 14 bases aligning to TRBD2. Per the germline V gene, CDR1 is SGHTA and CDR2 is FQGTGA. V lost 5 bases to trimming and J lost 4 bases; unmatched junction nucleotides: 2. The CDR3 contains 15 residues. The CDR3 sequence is CASSRGLAGADTQYF. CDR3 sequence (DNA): TGTGCCAGCAGCCGGGGACTAGCGGGAGCAGATACGCAGTATTTT. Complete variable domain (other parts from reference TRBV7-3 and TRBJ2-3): GAGVSQTPSNKVTEKGKYVELRCDPISGHTALYWYRQSLGQGPEFLIYFQGTGAADDSGLPNDRFFAVRPEGSVSTLKIQRTERGDSAVYLCASSRGLAGADTQYFGPGTRLTVL.

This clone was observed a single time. CDR3 in DNA: TGCGCCAGCCGGCAGGGGACAGGGGGCGAAAATGAGCAGTTCTTC. Its translation: CASRQGTGGENEQFF. The gene calls are TRBV5-1 and TRBJ2-1; 12 positions agree with TRBD1. Trimming took 7 bases from V and 7 from J; bases not matched to a gene: 9. The CDR3 spans 15 residues. Germline V gene data show CDR1 as SGHRS and CDR2 as YFSETQ.

CDR3 sequence reads: CASSLPVGHEKLFF. The CDR3 DNA reads as TGTGCCAGCAGCTTACCCGTTGGGCACGAAAAACTGTTTTTT. This chain joins TRBV7-9 and TRBJ1-4; D gene uncertain. V shed 2 bases and J shed 8 bases, with 12 bases lying between them. The CDR3 runs to 14 residues. Germline CDR1 and CDR2: SEHNR and FQNEAQ (reference sequence).

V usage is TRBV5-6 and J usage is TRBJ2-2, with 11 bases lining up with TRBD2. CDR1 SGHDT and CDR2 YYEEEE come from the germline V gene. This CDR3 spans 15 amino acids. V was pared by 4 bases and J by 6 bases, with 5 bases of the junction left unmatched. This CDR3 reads CASSTVAGGSGELFF. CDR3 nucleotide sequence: TGTGCCAGCAGCACTGTAGCGGGAGGGTCCGGGGAGCTGTTTTTT.

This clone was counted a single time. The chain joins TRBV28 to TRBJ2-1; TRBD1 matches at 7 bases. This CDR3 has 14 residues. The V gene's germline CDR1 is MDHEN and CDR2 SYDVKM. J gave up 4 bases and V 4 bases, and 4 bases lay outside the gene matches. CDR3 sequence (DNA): TGTGCCAGCAGTTGGGCGGACAGGTACAATGAGCAGTTCTTC. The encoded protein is CASSWADRYNEQFF. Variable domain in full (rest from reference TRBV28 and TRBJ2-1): DVKVTQSSRYLVKRTGEKVFLECVQDMDHENMFWYRQDPGLGLRLIYFSYDVKMKEKGDIPEGYSVSREKKERFSLILESASTNQTSMYLCASSWADRYNEQFFGPGTRLTVL.

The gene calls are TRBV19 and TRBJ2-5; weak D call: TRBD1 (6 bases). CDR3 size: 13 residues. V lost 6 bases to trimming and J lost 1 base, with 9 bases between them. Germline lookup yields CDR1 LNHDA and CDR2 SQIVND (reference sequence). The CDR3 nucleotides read TGTGCCAGTAGCAGGACAGTCCAAGAGACCCAGTACTTC. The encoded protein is CASSRTVQETQYF.

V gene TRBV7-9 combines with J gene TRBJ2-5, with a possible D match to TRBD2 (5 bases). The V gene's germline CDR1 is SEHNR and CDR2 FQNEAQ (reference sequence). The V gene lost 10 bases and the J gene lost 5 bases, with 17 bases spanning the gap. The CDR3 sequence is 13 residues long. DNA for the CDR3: TGTGCCAATCTTTTGGGGAGCTTGGAGACCCAGTACTTC. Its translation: CANLLGSLETQYF.

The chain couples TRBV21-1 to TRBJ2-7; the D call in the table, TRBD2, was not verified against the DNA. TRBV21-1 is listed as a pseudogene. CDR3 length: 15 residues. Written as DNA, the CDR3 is TGTGCCAGCAGCAAAGAGGCGAGGAGGACCTACGAGCAGTACGTC. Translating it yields CASSKEARRTYEQYV.

The CDR3 DNA sequence: TGCGCCAGCAGCACTAGGCAGGGTGAAGCTTTCTTT. The encoded protein is CASSTRQGEAFF. V gene TRBV5-1 combines with J gene TRBJ1-1, with D possibly being TRBD1 (5 bases). Germline V lookup: CDR1 SGHRS, CDR2 YFSETQ. Trimming removed 4 bases at V and 7 bases at J, with 11 bases between. The CDR3 has 12 amino acids. Full variable domain (rest looked up from reference TRBV5-1 and TRBJ1-1): KAGVTQTPRYLIKTRGQQVTLSCSPISGHRSVSWYQQTPGQGLQFLFEYFSETQRNKGNFPGRFSGRQFSNSRSEMNVSTLELGDSALYLCASSTRQGEAFFGQGTRLTVV.

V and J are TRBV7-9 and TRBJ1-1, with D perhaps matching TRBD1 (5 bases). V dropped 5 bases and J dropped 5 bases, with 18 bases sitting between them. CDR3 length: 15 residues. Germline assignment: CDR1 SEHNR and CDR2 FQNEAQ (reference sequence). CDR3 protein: CASSGTFDSGTEAFF. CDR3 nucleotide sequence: TGTGCCAGCAGCGGGACCTTTGACAGCGGAACTGAAGCTTTCTTT.

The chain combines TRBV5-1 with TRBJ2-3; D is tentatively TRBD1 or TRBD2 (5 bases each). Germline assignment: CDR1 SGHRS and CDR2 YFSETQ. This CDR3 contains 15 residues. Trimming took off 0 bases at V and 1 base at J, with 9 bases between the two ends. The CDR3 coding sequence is TGCGCCAGCAGCTTGGTTGGGGGACGCACAGATACGCAGTATTTT. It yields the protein CASSLVGGRTDTQYF.

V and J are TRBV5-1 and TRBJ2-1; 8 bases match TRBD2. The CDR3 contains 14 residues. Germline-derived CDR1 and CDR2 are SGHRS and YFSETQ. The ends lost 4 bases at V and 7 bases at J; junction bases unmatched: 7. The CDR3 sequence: CASSLGAGDNEQFF. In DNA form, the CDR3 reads TGCGCCAGCAGCCTGGGAGCGGGAGATAATGAGCAGTTCTTC.

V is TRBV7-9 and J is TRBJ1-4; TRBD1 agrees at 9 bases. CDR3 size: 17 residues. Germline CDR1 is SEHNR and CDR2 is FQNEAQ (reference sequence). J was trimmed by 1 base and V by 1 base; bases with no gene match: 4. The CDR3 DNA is TGTGCCAGCAGCTTAGTAGGACAGGGGCTAACTAATGAAAAACTGTTTTTT. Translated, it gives CASSLVGQGLTNEKLFF.

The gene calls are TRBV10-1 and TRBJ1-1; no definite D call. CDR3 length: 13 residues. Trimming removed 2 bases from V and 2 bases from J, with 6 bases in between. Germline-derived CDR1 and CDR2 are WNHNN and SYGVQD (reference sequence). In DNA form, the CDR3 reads TGCGCCAGCAGTGAGAGGATCAACACTGAAGCTTTCTTT. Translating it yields CASSERINTEAFF.

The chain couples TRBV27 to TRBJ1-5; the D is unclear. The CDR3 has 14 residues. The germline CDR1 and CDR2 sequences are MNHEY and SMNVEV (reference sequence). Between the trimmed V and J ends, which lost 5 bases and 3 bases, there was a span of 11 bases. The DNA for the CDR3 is TGTGCCAGCAGTCCCCTTGGACCCAATCAGCCCCAGCATTTT. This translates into CASSPLGPNQPQHF.

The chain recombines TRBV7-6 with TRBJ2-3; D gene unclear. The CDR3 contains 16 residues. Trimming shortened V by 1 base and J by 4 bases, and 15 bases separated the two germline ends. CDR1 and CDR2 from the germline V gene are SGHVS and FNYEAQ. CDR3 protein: CASSLGTDALSDTQYF. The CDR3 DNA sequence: TGTGCCAGCAGCTTAGGTACAGACGCCCTTTCAGATACGCAGTATTTT. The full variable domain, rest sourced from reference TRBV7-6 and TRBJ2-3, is GAGVSQSPRYKVTKRGQDVALRCDPISGHVSLYWYRQALGQGPEFLTYFNYEAQQDKSGLPNDRFSAERPEGSISTLTIQRTEQRDSAMYRCASSLGTDALSDTQYFGPGTRLTVL.

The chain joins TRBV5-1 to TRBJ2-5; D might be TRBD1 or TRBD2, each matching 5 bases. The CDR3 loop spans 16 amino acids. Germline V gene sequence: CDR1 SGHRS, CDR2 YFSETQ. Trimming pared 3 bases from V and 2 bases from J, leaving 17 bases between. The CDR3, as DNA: TGCGCCAGCAGCTGGGCCCCGGGACGCCAACAAGAGACCCAGTACTTC. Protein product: CASSWAPGRQQETQYF. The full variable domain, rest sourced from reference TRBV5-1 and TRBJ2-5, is KAGVTQTPRYLIKTRGQQVTLSCSPISGHRSVSWYQQTPGQGLQFLFEYFSETQRNKGNFPGRFSGRQFSNSRSEMNVSTLELGDSALYLCASSWAPGRQQETQYFGPGTRLLVL.

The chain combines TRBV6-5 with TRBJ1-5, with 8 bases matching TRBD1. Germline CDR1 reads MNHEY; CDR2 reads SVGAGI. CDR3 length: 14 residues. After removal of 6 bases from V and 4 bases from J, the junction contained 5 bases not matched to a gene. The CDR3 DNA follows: TGTGCCAGCAGCGACGGACAGGGTAATCAGCCCCAGCATTTT. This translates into CASSDGQGNQPQHF.

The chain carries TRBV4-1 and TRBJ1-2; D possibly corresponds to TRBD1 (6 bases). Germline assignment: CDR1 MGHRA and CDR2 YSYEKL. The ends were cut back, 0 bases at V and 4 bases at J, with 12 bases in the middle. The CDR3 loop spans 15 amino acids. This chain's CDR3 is CASSQDPTGTYGYTF. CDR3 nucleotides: TGCGCCAGCAGCCAAGATCCGACAGGAACCTATGGCTACACCTTC.

CDR3 in DNA: TGCGCCAGCAGCTTCGGGACAGGGTCCAATGAGCAGTTCTTC. Translation gives CASSFGTGSNEQFF. This chain links TRBV5-1 with TRBJ2-1; 9 positions match TRBD1. CDR1 and CDR2 from the germline V gene are SGHRS and YFSETQ. This CDR3 spans 14 amino acids. J lost 6 bases, V lost 2 bases, and 3 bases had no gene match.